This T cell receptor beta chain was sequenced during a study of T cells expressing NK-cell markers. Turning to the study itself: Seropositivity for HCMV was found in most of the eight sequenced donors, with one seronegative. General study results and limits: Of the CD8+ T cell pool in several donors, roughly 1.0-7.5% was accounted for by dominant NKG2C+ clonotypes.

Concerning this clonotype: Its antigen is not identified.

Germline V gene data show CDR1 as KGHSH and CDR2 as LQKENI. The CDR3 sequence is 15 residues long. Researchers built TCR beta cDNA using 5'RACE template switching with UMIs. Reprocessing the 5' RACE reads, TCRdb reports a single entry for every CDR3 protein and omits DNA. This repertoire includes roughly 350,000 distinct CDR3 sequences. The sample was blood T cells: a sorted CD56 or NKG2C T cell subset, CD4+ or CD8+ T cells, or bulk PBMC T cells (not recorded which). This sequence joins TRBV18 and TRBJ2-3; TCRdb selects TRBD2, and the lack of DNA leaves this call unchecked. This sequence originates from a man between 18 and 69 years old in good health. The CDR3 protein is CASSPFGGGADTQYF.